This entry lists 20 T cell receptor beta chains sequenced from one sample in a study of OX40 agonist ivuxolimab in advanced cancers. TCRdb keeps only in-frame clones here, not all; method: immunoSEQ multiplex PCR. The sample carries approximately 70,000 clones, roughly 88% recorded once. The specimen was CD4+ or CD8+ T cells sorted from blood, collected in a trial of the OX40 agonist ivuxolimab. These receptors came from an adult with an advanced solid tumor such as melanoma, head and neck, liver or kidney cancer.

The V call is TRBV30, the J call TRBJ1-6; TRBD1 matches 7 bases. CDR3 length: 14 amino acids. Trimming cost V 1 base and J 4 bases; bases outside gene matches: 1. Germline V lookup: CDR1 GTSNPN, CDR2 SVGIG (reference sequence). In DNA, the CDR3 is TGTGCCTGGAGTGCGGGACAGTATAATTCACCCCTCCACTTT. Its protein product is CAWSAGQYNSPLHF.

The rearrangement joins TRBV10-3 to TRBJ2-7, with a possible D match to TRBD1 (5 bases). The length of the CDR3 is 13 residues. Germline V gene sequence: CDR1 ENHRY, CDR2 SYGVKD. Trimming removed 3 bases from V and 2 bases from J, with 8 bases in between. CDR3 residues: CAISDWGAYEQYF. The CDR3 region has the DNA TGTGCCATCAGTGATTGGGGCGCCTACGAGCAGTACTTC.

The rearrangement joins TRBV7-9 to TRBJ1-4; 9 nucleotides align to TRBD1. With 2 bases clipped from V and 5 bases from J, the junction kept 3 bases outside the gene matches. The CDR3 has 15 residues. Germline CDR1 reads SEHNR; CDR2 reads FQNEAQ (reference sequence). The CDR3 sequence is CASSLNRGLNEKLFF. CDR3 nucleotides: TGTGCCAGCAGCTTAAACAGGGGGCTCAATGAAAAACTGTTTTTT.

This clone appeared once. V is TRBV5-1 and J is TRBJ2-7; D is perhaps TRBD2 (5 bases). The CDR3 extends over 17 amino acids. Trimming removed 1 base from V and 3 bases from J, with 20 bases in between. The germline CDR1 and CDR2 sequences are SGHRS and YFSETQ. CDR3 protein: CASSLYTPGLSNYEQYF. The CDR3 region has the DNA TGCGCCAGCAGCTTGTATACACCGGGATTGTCGAACTACGAGCAGTACTTC.

This clone was seen a few times. This chain connects TRBV10-2 to TRBJ1-1; D is unresolved. The germline V gene encodes CDR1 WSHSY and CDR2 SAAADI. CDR3 size: 13 residues. V lost 4 bases, J lost 4 bases, and 10 bases lay in between. The CDR3 here is CASSVAGGTEAFF. The CDR3, as DNA: TGCGCCAGCAGTGTTGCGGGAGGCACTGAAGCTTTCTTT.

This clone was seen a single time. The gene calls are TRBV5-6 and TRBJ1-4; 8 positions match TRBD1. The CDR3 is made up of 17 amino acids. Germline loops: CDR1 SGHDT, CDR2 YYEEEE. V shed 0 bases, J shed 3 bases, and the junction held 7 bases outside the gene matches. CDR3 DNA sequence: TGTGCCAGCAGCTTGGCCCCCCTGGACAGGGCTAATGAAAAACTGTTTTTT. Translating it yields CASSLAPLDRANEKLFF. Full variable domain (remainder filled in from reference TRBV5-6 and TRBJ1-4): DAGVTQSPTHLIKTRGQQVTLRCSPKSGHDTVSWYQQALGQGPQFIFQYYEEEERQRGNFPDRFSGHQFPNYSSELNVNALLLGDSALYLCASSLAPLDRANEKLFFGSGTQLSVL.

The chain couples TRBV5-1 to TRBJ1-2; maybe TRBD1 (6 bases). The CDR3 spans 16 residues. Trimming pared 0 bases from V and 3 bases from J, leaving 15 bases between. CDR1 and CDR2 from the germline V gene are SGHRS and YFSETQ. The chain's CDR3 is CASSLGWGGTDYGYTF. The CDR3 DNA reads as TGCGCCAGCAGCTTGGGTTGGGGGGGCACCGACTATGGCTACACCTTC. Full variable domain (rest looked up from reference TRBV5-1 and TRBJ1-2): KAGVTQTPRYLIKTRGQQVTLSCSPISGHRSVSWYQQTPGQGLQFLFEYFSETQRNKGNFPGRFSGRQFSNSRSEMNVSTLELGDSALYLCASSLGWGGTDYGYTFGSGTRLTVV.

The V call is TRBV5-1, the J call TRBJ1-3; 8 bases map to TRBD1. The CDR3 is made up of 16 amino acids. The V gene end was trimmed by 3 bases and the J gene end by 0 bases; junction bases not matched to a gene: 5. Germline lookup yields CDR1 SGHRS and CDR2 YFSETQ. The CDR3 DNA reads as TGCGCCAGCAGCTCGACAGGGGCCCTCTCTGGAAACACCATATATTTT. Residues: CASSSTGALSGNTIYF.

The chain couples TRBV5-1 to TRBJ1-3; D is uncertain. CDR1 and CDR2 (germline): SGHRS, YFSETQ. The CDR3 extends over 17 amino acids. Deletions cut 0 bases from V and 0 bases from J, with 13 bases between. The CDR3 DNA is TGCGCCAGCAGCTTGGCCCCCACGGATGGCTCTGGAAACACCATATATTTT. Protein: CASSLAPTDGSGNTIYF.

This chain links TRBV23-1 with TRBJ1-1, with D unclear. Being an ORF, TRBV23-1 has a function that is uncertain. The CDR3 spans 15 residues. Trimming left V 0 bases short and J 2 bases short, with 10 bases between. Here the CDR3 DNA reads TGCGCCAGCAGTCAATCGTTTAGGCCTAACACTGAAGCTTTCTTT. This encodes CASSQSFRPNTEAFF.

The chain joins TRBV18 to TRBJ2-7; D not certain. This CDR3 contains 12 residues. Germline CDR1 is KGHSH and CDR2 is LQKENI. Trimming removed 4 bases from V and 3 bases from J, with 7 bases in between. The CDR3 DNA reads as TGTGCCAGCTCACGGGGTCTCTACGAGCAGTACTTC. It is translated as CASSRGLYEQYF. Full variable domain (missing parts from reference TRBV18 and TRBJ2-7): NAGVMQNPRHLVRRRGQEARLRCSPMKGHSHVYWYRQLPEEGLKFMVYLQKENIIDESGMPKERFSAEFPKEGPSILRIQQVVRGDSAAYFCASSRGLYEQYFGPGTRLTVT.

The chain carries TRBV7-8 and TRBJ2-3; no firm D call. Germline CDR1 reads SGHVS; CDR2 reads FQNEAQ. V was cut by 0 bases and J by 1 base, with 14 bases left in between. The CDR3 is 17 residues long. This CDR3 reads CASSLARWGGGTDTQYF. The CDR3 nucleotides read TGTGCCAGCAGCTTAGCGCGTTGGGGTGGTGGCACAGATACGCAGTATTTT.

The chain combines TRBV7-6 with TRBJ2-5, with TRBD2 matching over 7 bases. The length of the CDR3 is 14 residues. V trimming: 5 bases; J trimming: 1 base; junction bases outside the gene matches: 4. CDR1 and CDR2 (germline): SGHVS, FNYEAQ. The CDR3 DNA sequence: TGTGCCAGCAGCGGGGGGGGGATCCAAGAGACCCAGTACTTC. Its protein is CASSGGGIQETQYF.

This clone is a singleton in its sample. The genes are TRBV6-5 and TRBJ1-5; D unclear. V shed 9 bases and J shed 10 bases, with 16 bases lying between them. This CDR3 has 12 residues. The germline V gene has CDR1 MNHEY and CDR2 SVGAGI. CDR3 DNA sequence: TGTGCCAGGCCAACCCTGGGTCAACCCCAGCATTTT. Protein: CARPTLGQPQHF.

The DNA of the CDR3 is TGTGCCAGCAGTTACGACAGACAAGAGACCCAGTACTTC. Translated: CASSYDRQETQYF. J is TRBJ2-5 and V is TRBV5-6; a weak D match, TRBD1 (5 bases). Trimming took 5 bases from V and 2 from J, leaving 10 bases between them. The germline CDR1 and CDR2 sequences are SGHDT and YYEEEE. This CDR3 contains 13 residues.

The gene calls are TRBV5-6 and TRBJ2-1; TRBD2 matches 8 bases. From germline, CDR1 is SGHDT and CDR2 YYEEEE. V shed 3 bases and J 7 bases; nucleotides not matched to a gene: 6. The CDR3 has 14 amino acids. CDR3 nucleotide sequence: TGTGCCAGCAGCTCGATTAGCGGGGAGAATGAGCAGTTCTTC. It specifies CASSSISGENEQFF.

The chain has TRBV27 and TRBJ1-2; 8 positions agree with TRBD1. The CDR3 extends over 13 amino acids. After removal of 7 bases from V and 2 bases from J, the junction contained 3 bases not matched to a gene. Looked up from germline, CDR1 is MNHEY and CDR2 is SMNVEV (reference sequence). CDR3 in DNA: TGTGCCAGCAAAAGACAGGGGAACTATGGCTACACCTTC. This gives the protein CASKRQGNYGYTF.

The chain links TRBV29-1 to TRBJ1-1; the D gene is possibly TRBD1 (6 bases). Germline lookup yields CDR1 SQVTM and CDR2 ANQGSEA. Between the trimmed V and J ends, which lost 6 bases and 0 bases, there was a span of 17 bases. The CDR3 has 15 residues. The CDR3 spells CSVSTQGAMNTEAFF. In nucleotides, the CDR3 is TGCAGCGTGAGCACACAGGGTGCAATGAACACTGAAGCTTTCTTT.

V and J are TRBV28 and TRBJ2-5; 7 bases fit TRBD1. This CDR3 is built from 15 residues. V was pared by 5 bases and J by 1 base, with 7 bases of the junction left unmatched. Germline loops: CDR1 MDHEN, CDR2 SYDVKM. This CDR3 reads CASSPGQALQETQYF. As DNA, the CDR3 is TGTGCCAGCAGTCCCGGACAGGCCCTCCAAGAGACCCAGTACTTC.

This rearrangement joins TRBV5-1 to TRBJ1-3; TRBD1 is a possible D gene (5 bases). The germline V and J ends were trimmed by 4 bases and 0 bases, with 20 bases remaining between them. Germline V gene data show CDR1 as SGHRS and CDR2 as YFSETQ. The CDR3 contains 18 residues. Written as DNA, the CDR3 is TGCGCCAGCAGCCAGGGTGCCGGGCTCTCGACCTCTGGAAACACCATATATTTT. Its translation: CASSQGAGLSTSGNTIYF.